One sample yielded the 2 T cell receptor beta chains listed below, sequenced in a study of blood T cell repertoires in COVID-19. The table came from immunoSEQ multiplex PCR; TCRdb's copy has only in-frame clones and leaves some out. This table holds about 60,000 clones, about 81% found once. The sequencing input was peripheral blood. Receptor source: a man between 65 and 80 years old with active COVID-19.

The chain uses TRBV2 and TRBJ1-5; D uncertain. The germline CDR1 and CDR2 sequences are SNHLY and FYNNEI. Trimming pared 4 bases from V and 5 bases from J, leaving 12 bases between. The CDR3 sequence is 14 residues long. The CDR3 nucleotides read TGTGCCAGCAGTGGGGAGGGCGGTTATCAGCCCCAGCATTTT. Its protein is CASSGEGGYQPQHF.

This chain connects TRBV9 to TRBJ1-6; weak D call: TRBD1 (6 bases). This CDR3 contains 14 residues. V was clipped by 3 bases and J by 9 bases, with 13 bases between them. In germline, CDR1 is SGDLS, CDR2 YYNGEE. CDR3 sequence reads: CASSAGTWGSPLHF. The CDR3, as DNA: TGTGCCAGCAGCGCCGGGACATGGGGTTCACCCCTCCACTTT. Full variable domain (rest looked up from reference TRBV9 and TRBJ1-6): DSGVTQTPKHLITATGQRVTLRCSPRSGDLSVYWYQQSLDQGLQFLIQYYNGEERAKGNILERFSAQQFPDLHSELNLSSLELGDSALYFCASSAGTWGSPLHFGNGTRLTVT.